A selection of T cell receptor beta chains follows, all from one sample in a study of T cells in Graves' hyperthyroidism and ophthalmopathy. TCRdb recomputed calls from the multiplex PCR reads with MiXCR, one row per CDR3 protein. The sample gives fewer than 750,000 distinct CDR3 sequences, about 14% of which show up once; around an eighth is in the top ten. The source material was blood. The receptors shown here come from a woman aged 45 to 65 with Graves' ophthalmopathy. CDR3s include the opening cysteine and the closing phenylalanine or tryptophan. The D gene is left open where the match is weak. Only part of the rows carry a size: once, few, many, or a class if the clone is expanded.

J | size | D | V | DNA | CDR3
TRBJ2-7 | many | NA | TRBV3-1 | TGTGCCAGCAGCCAACAATGGGTTGGCGAGCAGTACTTC | CASSQQWVGEQYF
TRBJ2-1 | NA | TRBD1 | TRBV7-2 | TGTGCCAGCAGCCAAGAGACCCAGGGGGCTTTGTCCAATGAGCAGTTCTTC | CASSQETQGALSNEQFF
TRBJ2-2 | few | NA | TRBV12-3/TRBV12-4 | TGTGCCAGCAGTTTTAGGTACACCGGGGAGCTGTTTTTT | CASSFRYTGELFF
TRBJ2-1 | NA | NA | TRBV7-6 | TGTGCCAGCAGCTTACAAGGACAGCATTACAATGAGCAGTTCTTC | CASSLQGQHYNEQFF
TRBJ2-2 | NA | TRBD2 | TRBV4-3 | TGCGCCAGCAGCCAAGATTTTATGGTACTAGCGGGAGAGCCTGGGGAGCTGTTTTTT | CASSQDFMVLAGEPGELFF
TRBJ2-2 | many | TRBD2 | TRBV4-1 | TGCGCCAGCAGCCAAGTGCGGGCGGGAGCTAGCGGGGAGCTGTTTTTT | CASSQVRAGASGELFF
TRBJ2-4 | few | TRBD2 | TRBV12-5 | TGTGCTAGTGGTTTGGTATTGAGACCTAGCGGGAGTTCTCTAGCCAAAAACATTCAGTACTTC | CASGLVLRPSGSSLAKNIQYF
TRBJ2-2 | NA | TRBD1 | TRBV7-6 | TGTGCCAGCAGCTTAGTATCCGGGACAGGGGTGACCGGGGAGCTGTTTTTT | CASSLVSGTGVTGELFF
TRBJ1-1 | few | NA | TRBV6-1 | TGTGCCAGCAGTGTTCCAGGGAAGACTGAAGCTTTCTTT | CASSVPGKTEAFF
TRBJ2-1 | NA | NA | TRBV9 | TGTGCCAGCAGCGTATCGGCGGGATCCTACAATGAGCAGTTCTTC | CASSVSAGSYNEQFF
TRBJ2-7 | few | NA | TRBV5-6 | TGTGCCAGCAGCTTTCGGCAGGGCTTCTACGAGCAGTACTTC | CASSFRQGFYEQYF
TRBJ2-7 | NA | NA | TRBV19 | TGTGCCAGTAGTAGCTTCCCCGGGACAACGTACTACGAGCAGTACTTC | CASSSFPGTTYYEQYF
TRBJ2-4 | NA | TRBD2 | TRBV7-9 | TGTGCCAGCAGCTTAGACCCGAGGCGGGAGGGGAACATTCAGTACTTC | CASSLDPRREGNIQYF
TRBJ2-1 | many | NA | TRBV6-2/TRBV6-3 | TGTGCCAGCAGCTCGACTGGGATGGGGATCCATGAGCAGTTCTTC | CASSSTGMGIHEQFF
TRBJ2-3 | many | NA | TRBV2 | TGTGCCAGCAGTAAGCTGGGGGCAGATACGCAGTATTTT | CASSKLGADTQYF
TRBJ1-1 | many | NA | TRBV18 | TGTGCCAGCTCACCATATGGTACTGAAGCTTTCTTT | CASSPYGTEAFF
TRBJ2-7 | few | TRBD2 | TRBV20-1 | TGCAGTGCTAGAGAGAGCGGACTAGCGCTCAGCTCCTACGAGCAGTACTTC | CSARESGLALSSYEQYF
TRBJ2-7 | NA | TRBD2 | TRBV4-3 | TGCGCCAGCAGCCAAGGGGGACTAGCCTACGAGCAGTACTTC | CASSQGGLAYEQYF
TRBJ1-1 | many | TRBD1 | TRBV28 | TGTGCCAGCAGTCTCATTAGACAGGGGGCTGTGAACACTGAAGCTTTCTTT | CASSLIRQGAVNTEAFF
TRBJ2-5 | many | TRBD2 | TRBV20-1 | TGCAGTGGGACTAGCAGCTACCAAGAGACCCAGTACTTC | CSGTSSYQETQYF
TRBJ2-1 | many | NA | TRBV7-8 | TGTGCCAGCAGCGCCCAAACAGGGCTCCTGAACTACAATGAGCAGTTCTTC | CASSAQTGLLNYNEQFF
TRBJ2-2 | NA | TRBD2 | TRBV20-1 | TGCAGTGCTCTAGCGGGGCTCACCGGGGAGCTGTTTTTT | CSALAGLTGELFF
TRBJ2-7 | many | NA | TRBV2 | TGTGCCAGCAGCGAGAGACAGCCCCCGGTGCAGTACTTC | CASSERQPPVQYF
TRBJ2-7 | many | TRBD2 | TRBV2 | TGTGCCAGCAGTGAAGCGGGAGGGTCCTCCGAGCAGTACTTC | CASSEAGGSSEQYF
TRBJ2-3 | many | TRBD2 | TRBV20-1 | TGCAGTGCTAGGCTAGCGGCTTACACAGATACGCAGTATTTT | CSARLAAYTDTQYF
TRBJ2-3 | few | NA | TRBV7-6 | TGTGCCAGCAGCGTCAGACCCCAAAGCACAGATACGCAGTATTTT | CASSVRPQSTDTQYF
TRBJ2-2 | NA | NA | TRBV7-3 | TGTGCCAGCAGCCCCGGTCGTGGCGGCGGGGAGCTGTTTTTT | CASSPGRGGGELFF
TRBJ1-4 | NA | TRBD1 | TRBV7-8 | TGTGCCAGCAGCCTAACTGGGGGAGGGGGCGAAAAACTGTTTTTT | CASSLTGGGGEKLFF
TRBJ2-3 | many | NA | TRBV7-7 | TGTGCTAGCAGCCCCGAGGCAGGGAGCGGGGATACGCAGTATTTT | CASSPEAGSGDTQYF
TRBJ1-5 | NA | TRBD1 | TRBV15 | TGTGCCACCAGCAGAGATCGGACAGGGGGTAGTAGCAATCAGCCCCAGCATTTT | CATSRDRTGGSSNQPQHF
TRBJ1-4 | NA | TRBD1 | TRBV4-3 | TGCGCCAGCAGCCATAATAGGGACAGGGGAGATGAAAAACTGTTTTTT | CASSHNRDRGDEKLFF
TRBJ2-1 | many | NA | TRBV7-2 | TGTGCCAGCAGCTTAGGGGCTTGGAATGAGCAGTTCTTC | CASSLGAWNEQFF
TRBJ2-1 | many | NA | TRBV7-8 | TGTGCCAGCAGCTTATTTTCGGTGGGGCTCAAAAATGAGCAGTTCTTC | CASSLFSVGLKNEQFF
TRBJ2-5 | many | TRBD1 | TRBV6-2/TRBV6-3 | TGTGCCAGCAATAACCGGGACAGGGGGCGTGAGACCCAGTACTTC | CASNNRDRGRETQYF
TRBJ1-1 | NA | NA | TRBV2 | TGTGCCAGCAGTGATGGAGGGCACACTGAAGCTTTCTTT | CASSDGGHTEAFF
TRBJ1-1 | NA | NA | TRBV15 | TGTGCCACCAGCAGAGTAGTCTCAACAGACATGAACACTGAAGCTTTCTTT | CATSRVVSTDMNTEAFF
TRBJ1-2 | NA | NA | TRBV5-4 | TGTGCCAGCAGCTTGAATTCAGCTAACTATGGCTACACCTTC | CASSLNSANYGYTF
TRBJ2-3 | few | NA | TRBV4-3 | TGCGCCAGCAGCCCAATTGGAGACGCAGATACGCAGTATTTT | CASSPIGDADTQYF
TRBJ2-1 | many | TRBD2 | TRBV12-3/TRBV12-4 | TGTGCCAGCAGTTTAGGGGGTAGCGGGAGTATTGAGCAGTTCTTC | CASSLGGSGSIEQFF
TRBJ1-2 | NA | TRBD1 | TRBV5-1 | TGCGCCAGCAGCCCGACAGGGGTTAACTATGGCTACACCTTC | CASSPTGVNYGYTF
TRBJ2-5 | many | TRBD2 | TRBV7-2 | TGTGCCAGCAGCTCTCCGGGACTAGCGGGAGGAAGACAAGAGACCCAGTACTTC | CASSSPGLAGGRQETQYF
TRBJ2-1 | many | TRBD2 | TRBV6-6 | TGTGCCAGCAGTTACTCTCTAGCGGGAGCCAACAATGAGCAGTTCTTC | CASSYSLAGANNEQFF
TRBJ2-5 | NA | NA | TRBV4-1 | TGCGCCAGCAGCCAAGATCGTTATGGGTCCGGGGAGACCCAGTACTTC | CASSQDRYGSGETQYF
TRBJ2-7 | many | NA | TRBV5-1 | TGCGCCAGCAGTGGGGGGTTTGAGCAGTACTTC | CASSGGFEQYF
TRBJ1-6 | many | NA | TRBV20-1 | TGCAGTGCTACTAGCCAGGGTTTCATTTCACCCCTCCACTTT | CSATSQGFISPLHF
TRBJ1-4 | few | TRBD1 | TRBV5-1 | TGCGCCAGCAGCGCATCCGGGACAGGGGGAGAAAAACTGTTTTTT | CASSASGTGGEKLFF
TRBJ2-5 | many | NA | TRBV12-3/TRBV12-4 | TGTGCCAGCAGCCCGAACAGGGTTAGGTGGTCCCAGTACTTC | CASSPNRVRWSQYF